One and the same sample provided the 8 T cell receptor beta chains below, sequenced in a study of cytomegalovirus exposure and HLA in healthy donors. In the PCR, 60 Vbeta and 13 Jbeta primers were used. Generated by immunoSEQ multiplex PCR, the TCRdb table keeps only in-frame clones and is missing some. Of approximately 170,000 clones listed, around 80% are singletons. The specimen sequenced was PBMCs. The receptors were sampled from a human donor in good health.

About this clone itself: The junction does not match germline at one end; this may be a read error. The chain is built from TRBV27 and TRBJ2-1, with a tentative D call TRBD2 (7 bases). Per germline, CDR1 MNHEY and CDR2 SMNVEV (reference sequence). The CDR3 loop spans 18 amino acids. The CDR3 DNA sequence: TGTGCCAGCAGTTTTATCTTCGGGAGTGGGGGGGCCTATAATGAGCAGTTCTTC. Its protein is CASSFIFGSGGAYNEQFF.

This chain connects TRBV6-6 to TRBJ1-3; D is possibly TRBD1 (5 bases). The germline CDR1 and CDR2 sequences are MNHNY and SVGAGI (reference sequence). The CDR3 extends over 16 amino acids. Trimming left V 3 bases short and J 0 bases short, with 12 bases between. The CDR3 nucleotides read TGTGCCAGCAGTTATCCGGGACTGTACTCTGGAAACACCATATATTTT. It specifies CASSYPGLYSGNTIYF.

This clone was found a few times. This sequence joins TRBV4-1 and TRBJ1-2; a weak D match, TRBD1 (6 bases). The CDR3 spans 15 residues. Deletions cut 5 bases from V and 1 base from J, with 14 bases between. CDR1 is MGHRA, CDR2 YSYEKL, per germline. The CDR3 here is CASSVRTENNYGYTF. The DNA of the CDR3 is TGCGCCAGCAGCGTGCGGACAGAAAATAACTATGGCTACACCTTC.

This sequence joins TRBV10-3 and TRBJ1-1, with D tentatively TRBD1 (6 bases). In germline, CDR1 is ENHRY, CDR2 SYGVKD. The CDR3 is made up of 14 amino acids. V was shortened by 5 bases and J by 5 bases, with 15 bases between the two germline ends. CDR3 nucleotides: TGTGCCATCAGTCCAACGGACAGTCGTACTGAAGCTTTCTTT. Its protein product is CAISPTDSRTEAFF.

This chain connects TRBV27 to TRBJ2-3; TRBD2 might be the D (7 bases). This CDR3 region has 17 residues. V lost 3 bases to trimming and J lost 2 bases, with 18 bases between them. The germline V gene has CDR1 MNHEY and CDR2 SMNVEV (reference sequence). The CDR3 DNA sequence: TGTGCCAGCAGTTTCCTCTTAACGGGGGGCCTCACAGATACGCAGTATTTT. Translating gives CASSFLLTGGLTDTQYF.

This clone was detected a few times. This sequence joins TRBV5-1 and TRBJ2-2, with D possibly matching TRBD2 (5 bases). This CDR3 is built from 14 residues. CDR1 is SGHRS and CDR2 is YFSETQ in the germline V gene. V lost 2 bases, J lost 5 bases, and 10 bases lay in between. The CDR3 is CASSFGDPTGELFF. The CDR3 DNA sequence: TGCGCCAGCAGCTTCGGGGATCCTACCGGGGAGCTGTTTTTT.

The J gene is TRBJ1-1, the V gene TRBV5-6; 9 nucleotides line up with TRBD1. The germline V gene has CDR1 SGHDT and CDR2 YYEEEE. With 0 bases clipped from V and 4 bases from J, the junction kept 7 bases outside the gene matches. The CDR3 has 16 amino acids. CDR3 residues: CASSLEGQGRVTEAFF. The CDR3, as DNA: TGTGCCAGCAGCTTGGAAGGACAGGGGAGGGTCACTGAAGCTTTCTTT.

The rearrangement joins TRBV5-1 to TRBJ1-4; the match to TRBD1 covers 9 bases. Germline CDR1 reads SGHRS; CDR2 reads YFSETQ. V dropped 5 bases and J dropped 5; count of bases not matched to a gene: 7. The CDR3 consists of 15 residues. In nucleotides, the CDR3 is TGCGCCAGCAGTTCCGGGACAGGGAGAAATGAAAAACTGTTTTTT. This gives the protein CASSSGTGRNEKLFF.